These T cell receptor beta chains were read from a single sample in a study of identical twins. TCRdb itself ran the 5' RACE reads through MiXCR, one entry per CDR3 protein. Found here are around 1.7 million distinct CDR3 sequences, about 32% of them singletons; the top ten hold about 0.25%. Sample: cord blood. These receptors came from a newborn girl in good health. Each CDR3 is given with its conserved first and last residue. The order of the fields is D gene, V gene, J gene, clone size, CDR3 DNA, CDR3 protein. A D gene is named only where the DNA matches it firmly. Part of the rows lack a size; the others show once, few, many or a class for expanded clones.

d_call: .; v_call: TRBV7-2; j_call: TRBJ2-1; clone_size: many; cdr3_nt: TGTGCCAGCAGCTTAGCGGGGTTCTACAATGAGCAGTTCTTC; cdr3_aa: CASSLAGFYNEQFF
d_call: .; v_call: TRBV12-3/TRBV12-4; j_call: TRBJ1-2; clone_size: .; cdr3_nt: TGTGCCAGCGGATCCAGGGAGGTAAACTATGGCTACACCTTC; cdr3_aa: CASGSREVNYGYTF
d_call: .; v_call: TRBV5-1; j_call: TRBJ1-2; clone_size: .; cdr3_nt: TGCGCCAGCAGCTTGGGGGGAGAAGGCTATGGCTACACCTTC; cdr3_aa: CASSLGGEGYGYTF
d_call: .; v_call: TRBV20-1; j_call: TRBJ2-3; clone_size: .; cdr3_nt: TGCAGTGCTAGAGGCCAGGTGAACACAGATACGCAGTATTTT; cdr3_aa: CSARGQVNTDTQYF
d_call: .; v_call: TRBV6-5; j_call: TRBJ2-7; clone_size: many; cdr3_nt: TGTGCCAGCAGTTACTCGGCGAAGGGCTACGAGCAGTACTTC; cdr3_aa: CASSYSAKGYEQYF
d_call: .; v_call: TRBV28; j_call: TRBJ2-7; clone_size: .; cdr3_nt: TGTGCCAGCAGTCGCTTCTTCGACAGGTTGCAATCTAACGAGCAGTACTTC; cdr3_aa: CASSRFFDRLQSNEQYF
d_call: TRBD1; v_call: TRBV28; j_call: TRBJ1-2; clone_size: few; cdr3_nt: TGTGCCAGCAGTTTATCGGCAGGGGGCCTGCGTGGCTACACCTTC; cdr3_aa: CASSLSAGGLRGYTF
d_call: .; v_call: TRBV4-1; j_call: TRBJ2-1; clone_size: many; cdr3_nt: TGCGCCAGCAGCCAAGCAGGGAGCTCCTACAATGAGCAGTTCTTC; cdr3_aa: CASSQAGSSYNEQFF
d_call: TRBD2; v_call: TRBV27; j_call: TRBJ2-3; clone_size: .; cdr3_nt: TGTGCCAGCACCATGAGACTAGCGAGCACAGATACGCAGTATTTT; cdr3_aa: CASTMRLASTDTQYF
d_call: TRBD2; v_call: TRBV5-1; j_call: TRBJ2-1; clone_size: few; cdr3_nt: TGCGCCAGCAGCCTAGCGGGAAGGGGCCTCAATGAGCAGTTCTTC; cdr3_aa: CASSLAGRGLNEQFF
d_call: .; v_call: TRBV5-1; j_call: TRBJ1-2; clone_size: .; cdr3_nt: TGCGCCAGCAGCTTTTTAGACAGGAATGGCTACACCTTC; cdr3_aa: CASSFLDRNGYTF
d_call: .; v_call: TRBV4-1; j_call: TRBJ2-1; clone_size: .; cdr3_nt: TGCGCCAGCAGCCAAGTGGCCTTATGGGGGAGACCCTACAATGAGCAGTTCTTC; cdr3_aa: CASSQVALWGRPYNEQFF
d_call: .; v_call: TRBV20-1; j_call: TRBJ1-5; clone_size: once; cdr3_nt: TGCAGTGCTAGAGGGGCCCCTCAGCCCCAGCATTTT; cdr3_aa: CSARGAPQPQHF
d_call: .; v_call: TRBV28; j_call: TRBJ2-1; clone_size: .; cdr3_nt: TGTGCCAGCACTCCCGGGTCCCCTTTCACCCAGTTCTTC; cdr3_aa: CASTPGSPFTQFF
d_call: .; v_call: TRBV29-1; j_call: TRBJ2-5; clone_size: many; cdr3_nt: TGCAGCGTTGAAAAAAGCCACCAAGAGACCCAGTACTTC; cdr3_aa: CSVEKSHQETQYF